This T cell receptor beta chain was obtained from a study of blood T cell repertoires in COVID-19. As for the study in general: T cells, B-cell-depleted T cells, or PBMCs provided the cDNA or gDNA that served as material.

Produced via immunoSEQ multiplex PCR; TCRdb's table is partial and in-frame only. The table records about 330,000 clones, roughly 86% of them present only once. Points on this clone: Additional DNA sequences in this sample encode the identical CDR3.

This CDR3 comprises 13 residues. The ends were cut back, 8 bases at V and 2 bases at J, with 12 bases in the middle. Germline lookup yields CDR1 KGHSH and CDR2 LQKENI. The TCR sequence derives from a woman younger than 45 who had recovered from COVID-19. Sample: PBMCs or T cells enriched from blood (not recorded which). The rearrangement links TRBV18 to TRBJ1-1, with D possibly TRBD1 on 6 matching bases. CDR3 in amino acids: CASLGQRNTEAFF. As DNA, the CDR3 is TGTGCCAGCCTGGGACAAAGAAACACTGAAGCTTTCTTT.